This T cell receptor (beta chain) was sequenced in a study of T-cell reconstitution after alpha-beta-depleted transplantation in children. Molecular barcoding with unique molecular identifiers was used for the TCRbeta library. TCRdb ran MiXCR on the PCR reads and lists one entry per CDR3 protein. This sample has approximately 91,000 distinct CDR3 sequences, with 7.5% to 9.5% found just once. Ten or more counts support this clonotype. Germline V CDR1 and CDR2: DFQATT, SNEGSKA (reference sequence). The CDR3 loop spans 14 amino acids. Trimming cost V 3 bases and J 2 bases, with 14 bases left between them.

This chain uses TRBV20-1 with TRBJ2-7; no definite D call. The specimen was PBMCs from the stem cell graft donor, collected from the stem cell graft. This receptor was identified in a human donor who donated a stem cell graft to a child with congenital amegakaryocytic thrombocytopenia. For the CDR3, the DNA is TGCAGTGCTAGGAACCCTAGTTTAACCTACGAGCAGTACTTC. It specifies CSARNPSLTYEQYF.